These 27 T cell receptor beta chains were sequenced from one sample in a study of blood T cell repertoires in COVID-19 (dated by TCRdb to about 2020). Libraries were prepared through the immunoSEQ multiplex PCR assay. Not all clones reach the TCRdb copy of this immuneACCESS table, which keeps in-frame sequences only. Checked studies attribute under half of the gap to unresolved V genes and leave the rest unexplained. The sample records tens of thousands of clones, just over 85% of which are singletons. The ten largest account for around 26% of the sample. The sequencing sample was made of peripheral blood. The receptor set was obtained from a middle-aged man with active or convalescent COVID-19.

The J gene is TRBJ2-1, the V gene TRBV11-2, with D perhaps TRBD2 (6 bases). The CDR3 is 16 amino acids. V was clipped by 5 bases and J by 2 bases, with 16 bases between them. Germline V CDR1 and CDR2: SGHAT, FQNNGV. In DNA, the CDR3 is TGTGCCAGCAGCCCTCGGTCGGGGGTGCCCTACAATGAGCAGTTCTTC. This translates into CASSPRSGVPYNEQFF.

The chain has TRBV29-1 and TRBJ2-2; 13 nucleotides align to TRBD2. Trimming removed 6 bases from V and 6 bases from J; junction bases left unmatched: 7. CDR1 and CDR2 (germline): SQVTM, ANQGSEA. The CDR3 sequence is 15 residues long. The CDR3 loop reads CSVGGTSGDPGELFF. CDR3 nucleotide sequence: TGCAGCGTCGGGGGGACTAGCGGGGACCCCGGGGAGCTGTTTTTT.

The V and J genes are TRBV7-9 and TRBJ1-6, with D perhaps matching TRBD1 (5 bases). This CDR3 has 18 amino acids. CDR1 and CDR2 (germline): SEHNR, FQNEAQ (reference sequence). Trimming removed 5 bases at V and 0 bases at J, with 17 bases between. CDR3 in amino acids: CASSRQTLLSSYNSPLHF. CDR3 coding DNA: TGTGCCAGCAGCCGACAGACCTTGTTGAGCTCCTATAATTCACCCCTCCACTTT.

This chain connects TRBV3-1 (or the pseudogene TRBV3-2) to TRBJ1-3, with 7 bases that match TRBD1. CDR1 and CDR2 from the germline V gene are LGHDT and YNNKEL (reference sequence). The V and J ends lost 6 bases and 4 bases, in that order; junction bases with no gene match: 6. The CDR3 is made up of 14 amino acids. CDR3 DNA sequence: TGTGCCAGCAGGAACACAGGGGACGGAAACACCATATATTTT. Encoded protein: CASRNTGDGNTIYF.

The CDR3 is CASSFGTGVYEQYF. In nucleotides, the CDR3 is TGCGCCAGCAGCTTCGGGACAGGGGTCTACGAGCAGTACTTC. V gene TRBV5-1 combines with J gene TRBJ2-7, with TRBD1 identical over 10 bases. The CDR3 extends over 14 amino acids. Losses at the gene ends were 2 bases for V and 3 bases for J; bases not matched to a gene: 2. Germline V lookup: CDR1 SGHRS, CDR2 YFSETQ.

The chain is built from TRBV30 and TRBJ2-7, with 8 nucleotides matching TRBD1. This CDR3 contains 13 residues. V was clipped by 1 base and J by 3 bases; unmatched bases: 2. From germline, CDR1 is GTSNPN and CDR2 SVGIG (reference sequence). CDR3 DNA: TGTGCCTGGAGTGCCGACAGGGGCTACGAGCAGTACTTC. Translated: CAWSADRGYEQYF.

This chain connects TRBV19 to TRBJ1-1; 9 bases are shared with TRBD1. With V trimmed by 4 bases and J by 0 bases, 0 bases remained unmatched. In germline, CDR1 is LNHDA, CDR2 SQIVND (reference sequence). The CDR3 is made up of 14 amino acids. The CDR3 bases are TGTGCCAGTAGTAGGGACAGGGTGAACACTGAAGCTTTCTTT. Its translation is CASSRDRVNTEAFF.

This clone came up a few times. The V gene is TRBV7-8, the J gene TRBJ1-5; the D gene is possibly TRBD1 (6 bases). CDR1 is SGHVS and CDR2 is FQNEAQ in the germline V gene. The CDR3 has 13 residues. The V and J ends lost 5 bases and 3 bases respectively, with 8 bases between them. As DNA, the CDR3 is TGTGCCAGCAGCCCAGGGGCCAATCAGCCCCAGCATTTT. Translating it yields CASSPGANQPQHF.

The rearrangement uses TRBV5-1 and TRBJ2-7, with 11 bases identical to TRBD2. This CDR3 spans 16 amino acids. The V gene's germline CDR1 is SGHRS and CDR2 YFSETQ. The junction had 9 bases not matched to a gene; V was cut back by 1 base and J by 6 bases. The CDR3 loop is CASSLTSGSLLGEQYF. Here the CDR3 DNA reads TGCGCCAGCAGCTTGACTAGCGGGAGCCTTTTGGGCGAGCAGTACTTC. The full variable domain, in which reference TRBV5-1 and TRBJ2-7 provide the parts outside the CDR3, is KAGVTQTPRYLIKTRGQQVTLSCSPISGHRSVSWYQQTPGQGLQFLFEYFSETQRNKGNFPGRFSGRQFSNSRSEMNVSTLELGDSALYLCASSLTSGSLLGEQYFGPGTRLTVT.

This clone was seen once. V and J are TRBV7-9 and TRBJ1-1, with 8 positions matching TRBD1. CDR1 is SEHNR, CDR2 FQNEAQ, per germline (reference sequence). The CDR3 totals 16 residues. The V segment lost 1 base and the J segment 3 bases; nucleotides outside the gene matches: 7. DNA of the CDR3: TGTGCCAGCAGCTTAGGCCTAGGACAGGGTGACACTGAAGCTTTCTTT. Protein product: CASSLGLGQGDTEAFF.

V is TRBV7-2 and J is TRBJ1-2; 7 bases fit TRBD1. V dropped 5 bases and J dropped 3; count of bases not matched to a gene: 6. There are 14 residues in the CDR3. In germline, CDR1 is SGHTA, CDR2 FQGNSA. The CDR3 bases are TGTGCCAGCAGCATAAGGGGGCCCGACTATGGCTACACCTTC. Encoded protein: CASSIRGPDYGYTF.

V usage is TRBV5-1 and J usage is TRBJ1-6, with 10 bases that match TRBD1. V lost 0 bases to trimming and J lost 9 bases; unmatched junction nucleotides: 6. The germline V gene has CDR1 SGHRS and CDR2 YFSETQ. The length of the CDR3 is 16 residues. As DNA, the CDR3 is TGCGCCAGCAGCTTGGCCGGGACAGGGGTAGGTTCACCCCTCCACTTT. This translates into CASSLAGTGVGSPLHF.

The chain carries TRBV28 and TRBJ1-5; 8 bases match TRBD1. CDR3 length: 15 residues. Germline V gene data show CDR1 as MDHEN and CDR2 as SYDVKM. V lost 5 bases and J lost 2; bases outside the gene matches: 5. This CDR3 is CASSRSTGGNQPQHF. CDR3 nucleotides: TGTGCCAGCAGTCGTTCGACAGGGGGCAATCAGCCCCAGCATTTT. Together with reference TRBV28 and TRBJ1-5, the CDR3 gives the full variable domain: DVKVTQSSRYLVKRTGEKVFLECVQDMDHENMFWYRQDPGLGLRLIYFSYDVKMKEKGDIPEGYSVSREKKERFSLILESASTNQTSMYLCASSRSTGGNQPQHFGDGTRLSIL.

The CDR3 loop is CASSQGQGAYEQFF. In nucleotides, the CDR3 is TGCGCCAGCAGCCAGGGACAGGGGGCCTATGAGCAGTTCTTC. The chain is built from TRBV4-1 and TRBJ2-1, with 12 nucleotides matching TRBD1. The germline gives CDR1 MGHRA, CDR2 YSYEKL. The CDR3 is made up of 14 amino acids. V shed 3 bases and J 8 bases; nucleotides not matched to a gene: 2.

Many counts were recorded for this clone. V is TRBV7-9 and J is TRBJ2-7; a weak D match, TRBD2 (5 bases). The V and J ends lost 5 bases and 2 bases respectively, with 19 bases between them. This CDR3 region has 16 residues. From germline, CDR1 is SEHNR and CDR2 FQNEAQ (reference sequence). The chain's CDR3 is CASSPTKGTRAYEQYF. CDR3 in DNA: TGTGCCAGCAGCCCCACCAAGGGTACGCGGGCCTACGAGCAGTACTTC. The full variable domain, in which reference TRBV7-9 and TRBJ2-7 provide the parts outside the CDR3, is DTGVSQNPRHKITKRGQNVTFRCDPISEHNRLYWYRQTLGQGPEFLTYFQNEAQLEKSRLLSDRFSAERPKGSFSTLEIQRTEQGDSAMYLCASSPTKGTRAYEQYFGPGTRLTVT.

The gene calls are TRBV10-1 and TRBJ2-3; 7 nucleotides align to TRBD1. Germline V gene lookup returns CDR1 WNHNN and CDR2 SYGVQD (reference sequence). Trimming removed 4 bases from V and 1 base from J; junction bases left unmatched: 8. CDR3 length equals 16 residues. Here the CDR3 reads CASSAVTGAGTDTQYF. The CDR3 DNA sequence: TGCGCCAGCAGTGCGGTAACAGGGGCCGGCACAGATACGCAGTATTTT.

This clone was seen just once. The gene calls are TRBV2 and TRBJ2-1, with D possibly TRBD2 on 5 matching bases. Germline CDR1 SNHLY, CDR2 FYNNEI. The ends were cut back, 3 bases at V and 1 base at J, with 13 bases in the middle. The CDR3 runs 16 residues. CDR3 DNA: TGTGCCAGCAGTGACAGTCGGGGAGCTTCCTACAATGAGCAGTTCTTC. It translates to CASSDSRGASYNEQFF. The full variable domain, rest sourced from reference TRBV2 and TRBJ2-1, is EPEVTQTPSHQVTQMGQEVILRCVPISNHLYFYWYRQILGQKVEFLVSFYNNEISEKSEIFDDQFSVERPDGSNFTLKIRSTKLEDSAMYFCASSDSRGASYNEQFFGPGTRLTVL.

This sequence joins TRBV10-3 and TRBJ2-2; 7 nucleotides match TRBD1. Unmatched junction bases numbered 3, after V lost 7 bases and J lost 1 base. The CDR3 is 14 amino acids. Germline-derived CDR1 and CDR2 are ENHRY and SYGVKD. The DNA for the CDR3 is TGTGCCATCAAAGGGGGCGGGAACACCGGGGAGCTGTTTTTT. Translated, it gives CAIKGGGNTGELFF.

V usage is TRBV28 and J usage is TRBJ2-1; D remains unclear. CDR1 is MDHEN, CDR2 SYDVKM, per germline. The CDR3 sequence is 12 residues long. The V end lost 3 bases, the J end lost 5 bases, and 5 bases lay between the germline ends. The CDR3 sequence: CASSFSDNEQFF. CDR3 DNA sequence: TGTGCCAGCAGTTTTTCGGACAATGAGCAGTTCTTC.

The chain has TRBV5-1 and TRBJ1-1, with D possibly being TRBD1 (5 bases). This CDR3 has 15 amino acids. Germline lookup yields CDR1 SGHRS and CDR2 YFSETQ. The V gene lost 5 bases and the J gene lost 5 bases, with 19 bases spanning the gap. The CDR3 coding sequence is TGCGCCAGCAGATACGCATTGGGGGGTACTACTGAAGCTTTCTTT. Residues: CASRYALGGTTEAFF.

DNA for the CDR3: TGCAGCGTTGACGCTAGGCCGCACTCCTACGAGCAGTACTTC. The encoded protein is CSVDARPHSYEQYF. The chain combines TRBV29-1 with TRBJ2-7; no firm D call. The ends were cut back, 3 bases at V and 0 bases at J, with 12 bases in the middle. Germline values: CDR1 SQVTM, CDR2 ANQGSEA. The CDR3 totals 14 residues.

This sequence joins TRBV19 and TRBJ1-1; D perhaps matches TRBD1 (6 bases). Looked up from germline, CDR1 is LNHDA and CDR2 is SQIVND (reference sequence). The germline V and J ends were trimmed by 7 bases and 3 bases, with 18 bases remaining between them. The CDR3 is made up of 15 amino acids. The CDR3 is CASTDTGGWDTEAFF. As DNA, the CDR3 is TGTGCCAGTACCGATACGGGGGGCTGGGACACTGAAGCTTTCTTT.

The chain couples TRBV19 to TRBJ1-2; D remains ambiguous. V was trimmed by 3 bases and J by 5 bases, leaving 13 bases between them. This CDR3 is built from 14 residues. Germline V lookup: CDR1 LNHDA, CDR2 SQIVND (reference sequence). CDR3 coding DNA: TGTGCCAGTAGTATGCAAGCCAACCTATATGGCTACACCTTC. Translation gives CASSMQANLYGYTF.

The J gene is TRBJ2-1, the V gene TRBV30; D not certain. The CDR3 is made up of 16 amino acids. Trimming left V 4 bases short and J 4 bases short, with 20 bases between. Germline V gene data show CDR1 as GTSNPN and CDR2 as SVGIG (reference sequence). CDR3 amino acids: CAWKPFGSELYNEQFF. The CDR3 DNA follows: TGTGCCTGGAAACCCTTTGGCAGCGAGTTATACAATGAGCAGTTCTTC.

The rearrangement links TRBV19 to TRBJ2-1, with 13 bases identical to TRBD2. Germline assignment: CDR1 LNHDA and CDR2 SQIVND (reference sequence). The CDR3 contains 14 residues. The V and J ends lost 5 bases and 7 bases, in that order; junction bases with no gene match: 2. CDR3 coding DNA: TGTGCCAGTAGTTGGACTAGCGGGAGTAATGAGCAGTTCTTC. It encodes CASSWTSGSNEQFF.

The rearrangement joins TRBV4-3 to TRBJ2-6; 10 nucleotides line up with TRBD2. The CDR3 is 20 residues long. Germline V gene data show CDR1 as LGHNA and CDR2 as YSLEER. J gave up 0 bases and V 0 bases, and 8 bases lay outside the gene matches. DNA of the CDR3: TGCGCCAGCAGCCAAGATTTTCGACTAGCGGGCCTCTCTGGGGCCAACGTCCTGACTTTC. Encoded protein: CASSQDFRLAGLSGANVLTF.

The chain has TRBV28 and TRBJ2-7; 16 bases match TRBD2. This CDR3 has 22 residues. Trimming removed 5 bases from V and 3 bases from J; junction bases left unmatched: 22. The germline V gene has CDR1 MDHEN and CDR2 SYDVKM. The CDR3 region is CASSVPALWGLAGGPKGYEQYF. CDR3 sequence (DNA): TGTGCCAGCAGTGTGCCCGCTTTGTGGGGACTAGCGGGAGGGCCGAAGGGCTACGAGCAGTACTTC.